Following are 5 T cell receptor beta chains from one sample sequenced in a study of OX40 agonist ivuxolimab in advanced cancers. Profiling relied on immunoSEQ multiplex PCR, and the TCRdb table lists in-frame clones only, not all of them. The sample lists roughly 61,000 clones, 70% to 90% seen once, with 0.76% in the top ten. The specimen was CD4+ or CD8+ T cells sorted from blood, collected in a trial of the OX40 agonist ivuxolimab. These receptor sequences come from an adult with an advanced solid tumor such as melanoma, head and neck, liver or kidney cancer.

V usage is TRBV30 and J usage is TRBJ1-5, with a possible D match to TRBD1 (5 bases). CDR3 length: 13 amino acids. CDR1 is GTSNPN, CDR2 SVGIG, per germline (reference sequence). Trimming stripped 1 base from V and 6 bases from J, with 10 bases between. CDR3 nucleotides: TGTGCCTGGAGTGCTGACGGGGGTCAGCCCCAGCATTTT. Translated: CAWSADGGQPQHF.

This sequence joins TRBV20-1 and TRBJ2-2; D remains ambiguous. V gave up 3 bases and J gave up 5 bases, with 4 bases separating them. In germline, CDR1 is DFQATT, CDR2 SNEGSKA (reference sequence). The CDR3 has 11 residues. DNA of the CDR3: TGCAGTGCTAGTCGGACCGGGGAGCTGTTTTTT. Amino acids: CSASRTGELFF.

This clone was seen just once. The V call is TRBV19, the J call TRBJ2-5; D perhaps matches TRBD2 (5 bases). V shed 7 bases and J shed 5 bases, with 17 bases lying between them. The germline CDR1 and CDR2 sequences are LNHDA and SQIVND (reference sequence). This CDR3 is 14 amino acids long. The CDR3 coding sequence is TGTGCCAGTAAAGCGACGGGGAATGGGGAGACCCAGTACTTC. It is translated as CASKATGNGETQYF.

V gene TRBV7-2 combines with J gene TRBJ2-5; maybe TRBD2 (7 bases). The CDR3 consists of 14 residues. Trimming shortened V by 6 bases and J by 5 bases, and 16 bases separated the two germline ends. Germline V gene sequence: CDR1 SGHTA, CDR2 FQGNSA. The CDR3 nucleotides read TGTGCCAGCAGGGCGGGGGCCGGGTGGGAGACCCAGTACTTC. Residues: CASRAGAGWETQYF.

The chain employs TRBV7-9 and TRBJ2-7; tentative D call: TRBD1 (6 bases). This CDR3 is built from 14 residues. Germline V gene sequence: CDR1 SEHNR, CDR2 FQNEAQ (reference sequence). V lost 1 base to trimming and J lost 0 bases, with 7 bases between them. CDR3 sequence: CASSLGQASYEQYF. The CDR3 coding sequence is TGTGCCAGCAGCTTAGGACAGGCCTCCTACGAGCAGTACTTC.